Listed here is a single T cell receptor (beta chain). The entry originates in a study of blood T cell repertoires in COVID-19. On the study more broadly: There were acute and convalescent COVID-19 samples, and they came from the United States, Italy and Spain. T cells, B-cell-depleted T cells, or PBMCs provided the cDNA or gDNA that served as material.

This CDR3 comprises 14 residues. Trimming stripped 0 bases from V and 0 bases from J, with 6 bases between. Germline V gene lookup returns CDR1 MNHNY and CDR2 SVGAGI (reference sequence). Original data processing: How many nucleated cells were present was estimated from reference gene primer amplification. Only in-frame clones appear in the TCRdb table, and some are missing; sequencing was by immunoSEQ multiplex PCR. The DNA gave D and trimming, while V, J and clone size come from that table. This sample yields some 150,000 clones, of which 84% are seen a single time; 44% belongs to the top ten. The material sequenced was peripheral blood. This receptor was obtained from a human donor in a cohort sampled during active COVID-19. The genes are TRBV6-6 and TRBJ2-7, with D uncertain. As DNA, the CDR3 is TGTGCCAGCAGTTACTCTAGAAACTCCTACGAGCAGTACTTC. Protein: CASSYSRNSYEQYF.